What follows are 28 T cell receptor beta chains derived from one specimen sequenced in a study of cytomegalovirus exposure and HLA in healthy donors. This PCR relied on a set of 60 Vbeta primers and 13 Jbeta primers. Data came from immunoSEQ multiplex PCR; TCRdb stores just in-frame clones and leaves some out. This sample has 70,000 to 95,000 clones, with about 78% found just once. Sequencing used PBMCs. All receptors derive from a man aged 40-55 years in good health and CMV-seronegative.

This chain connects TRBV7-8 to TRBJ1-1, with D possibly TRBD1 on 5 matching bases. The CDR3 has 14 residues. The V gene lost 1 base and the J gene lost 6 bases, with 12 bases spanning the gap. Germline loops: CDR1 SGHVS, CDR2 FQNEAQ. CDR3 coding DNA: TGTGCCAGCAGCTTAGTCGGGGGGTTTGCTGAAGCTTTCTTT. It translates to CASSLVGGFAEAFF.

Regarding this clone: Other DNA sequences in the sample encode the same CDR3. This CDR3 reads CASSFGQGPYNEQFF. DNA for the CDR3: TGTGCCAGCAGCTTCGGACAGGGCCCCTACAATGAGCAGTTCTTC. V and J are TRBV11-2 and TRBJ2-1; TRBD1 matches 8 bases. The ends lost 3 bases at V and 2 bases at J; junction bases unmatched: 3. This CDR3 is built from 15 residues. Germline CDR1 reads SGHAT; CDR2 reads FQNNGV.

V and J are TRBV5-6 and TRBJ2-1; TRBD1 agrees at 8 bases. CDR1 is SGHDT, CDR2 YYEEEE, per germline. The CDR3 loop spans 12 amino acids. With 4 bases clipped from V and 15 bases from J, the junction kept 9 bases outside the gene matches. For the CDR3, the DNA is TGTGCCAGCAGCGCCTCAGGGGGCATGCCGTTCTTC. Translating it yields CASSASGGMPFF.

Note on this clone: Germline and junction disagree at one end, which may indicate a read error. The chain employs TRBV10-3 and TRBJ2-7; 13 bases fit TRBD2. The V gene's germline CDR1 is ENHRY and CDR2 SYGVKD. The CDR3 loop spans 13 amino acids. The CDR3 nucleotides read TGTGCCATCAGTGAGTCGGGACTAGCGGGATTACACTTC. Translated: CAISESGLAGLHF.

J is TRBJ2-7 and V is TRBV9; tentatively, D is TRBD2 (5 bases). Between the trimmed V and J ends, which lost 0 bases and 5 bases, there was a span of 12 bases. Germline values: CDR1 SGDLS, CDR2 YYNGEE. The CDR3 loop spans 14 amino acids. The DNA of the CDR3 is TGTGCCAGCAGCGTAGCTCGGGGAAAGAACGAGCAGTACTTC. This translates into CASSVARGKNEQYF.

V and J are TRBV27 and TRBJ2-1; 7 positions agree with TRBD2. This CDR3 is built from 15 residues. The junction had 8 bases not matched to a gene; V was cut back by 6 bases and J by 3 bases. Germline CDR1 reads MNHEY; CDR2 reads SMNVEV (reference sequence). In DNA form, the CDR3 reads TGTGCCAGCAGATTAGCGGGTAGGGTCTACAATGAGCAGTTCTTC. Translation gives CASRLAGRVYNEQFF.

The chain carries TRBV7-2 and TRBJ2-3; TRBD2 aligns across 10 bases. J gave up 0 bases and V 6 bases, and 12 bases lay outside the gene matches. CDR1 is SGHTA and CDR2 is FQGNSA in the germline V gene. The CDR3 is made up of 18 amino acids. CDR3 region: CASRISGRYSTSTDTQYF. For the CDR3, the DNA is TGTGCCAGCAGGATTAGCGGGAGGTATTCCACTAGCACAGATACGCAGTATTTT.

Written as DNA, the CDR3 is TGTGCCAGCAGTGAGCGTTTATGGGGCTCAGGGGCTGAAAAACTGTTTTTT. The encoded protein is CASSERLWGSGAEKLFF. The V call is TRBV25-1, the J call TRBJ1-4; D may be TRBD1 (6 bases). The V gene lost 3 bases and the J gene lost 7 bases, with 21 bases spanning the gap. Germline V gives CDR1 MGHDK, CDR2 SYGVNS. The CDR3 is 17 amino acids.

The CDR3 region is CASETASLNTEAFF. The DNA of the CDR3 is TGTGCCAGCGAGACAGCGTCCTTGAACACTGAAGCTTTCTTT. The rearrangement links TRBV28 to TRBJ1-1; D might be TRBD1 (5 bases). The CDR3 is 14 residues long. Germline loops: CDR1 MDHEN, CDR2 SYDVKM. The ends were cut back, 8 bases at V and 0 bases at J, with 13 bases in the middle.

V usage is TRBV15 and J usage is TRBJ2-5, with D perhaps TRBD2 (5 bases). The ends were cut back, 3 bases at V and 0 bases at J, with 11 bases in the middle. The length of the CDR3 is 15 residues. Germline V gene sequence: CDR1 LNHNV, CDR2 YYDKDF (reference sequence). CDR3 nucleotides: TGTGCCACCAGCAGCGAGCGGACGTACCAAGAGACCCAGTACTTC. This codes for CATSSERTYQETQYF.

The V call is TRBV6-1, the J call TRBJ2-3; D is perhaps TRBD1 (6 bases). The germline V gene has CDR1 MNHNS and CDR2 SASEGT. Deletions cut 7 bases from V and 2 bases from J, with 16 bases between. This CDR3 contains 15 residues. CDR3 in amino acids: CASNKDGTYTDTQYF. The CDR3 nucleotides read TGTGCCAGCAATAAGGACGGGACATACACAGATACGCAGTATTTT.

V usage is TRBV5-1 and J usage is TRBJ2-7; 10 nucleotides line up with TRBD2. CDR1 and CDR2 (germline): SGHRS, YFSETQ. The V gene end was trimmed by 0 bases and the J gene end by 3 bases; junction bases not matched to a gene: 3. The CDR3 extends over 15 amino acids. The CDR3 reads CASSLVSSGGYEQYF. DNA of the CDR3: TGCGCCAGCAGCTTGGTGTCTAGCGGGGGCTACGAGCAGTACTTC. The full variable domain, completed using reference TRBV5-1 and TRBJ2-7, is KAGVTQTPRYLIKTRGQQVTLSCSPISGHRSVSWYQQTPGQGLQFLFEYFSETQRNKGNFPGRFSGRQFSNSRSEMNVSTLELGDSALYLCASSLVSSGGYEQYFGPGTRLTVT.

This sequence joins TRBV7-9 and TRBJ2-1, with D maybe TRBD1 (5 bases). V was clipped by 4 bases and J by 6 bases, with 7 bases between them. This CDR3 spans 12 amino acids. Per germline, CDR1 SEHNR and CDR2 FQNEAQ (reference sequence). CDR3 DNA: TGTGCCAGCAGCTATCAGGGCAATGAGCAGTTCTTC. Protein sequence: CASSYQGNEQFF.

The chain couples TRBV30 to TRBJ2-7; a possible D gene is TRBD2 (5 bases). Trimming shortened V by 2 bases and J by 9 bases, and 17 bases separated the two germline ends. This CDR3 region has 13 residues. CDR1 and CDR2 from the germline V gene are GTSNPN and SVGIG (reference sequence). The DNA of the CDR3 is TGTGCCTGGAGTTGGAGAGGGCAGCGAGGGCAGTACTTC. Translating gives CAWSWRGQRGQYF. The variable domain in full, completed from reference TRBV30 and TRBJ2-7, reads SQTIHQWPATLVQPVGSPLSLECTVEGTSNPNLYWYRQAAGRGLQLLFYSVGIGQISSEVPQNLSASRPQDRQFILSSKKLLLSDSGFYLCAWSWRGQRGQYFGPGTRLTVT.

This clone was recorded once. The chain joins TRBV2 to TRBJ2-6; D perhaps matches TRBD1 (6 bases). The V and J ends lost 6 bases and 4 bases respectively, with 10 bases between them. CDR1 and CDR2 from the germline V gene are SNHLY and FYNNEI. CDR3 length: 14 residues. The CDR3 coding sequence is TGTGCCAGCAGCAGGGGAATCGGGGCCAACGTCCTGACTTTC. Translation gives CASSRGIGANVLTF.

This clone was observed a single time. The chain recombines TRBV2 with TRBJ1-1; 8 bases fit TRBD1. Germline V gene sequence: CDR1 SNHLY, CDR2 FYNNEI. V lost 9 bases to trimming and J lost 4 bases; unmatched junction nucleotides: 7. CDR3 length: 13 amino acids. The CDR3, as DNA: TGTGCCAGGGGAGACAGGGGAACCACTGAAGCTTTCTTT. Protein: CARGDRGTTEAFF.

This rearrangement joins TRBV28 to TRBJ2-7; 13 nucleotides agree with TRBD2. CDR1 is MDHEN and CDR2 is SYDVKM in the germline V gene. CDR3 length: 16 amino acids. The ends lost 6 bases at V and 3 bases at J; junction bases unmatched: 8. As DNA, the CDR3 is TGTGCCAGCAGACCCGGGACTAGCGGGAATATCTACGAGCAGTACTTC. Translated, it gives CASRPGTSGNIYEQYF.

V usage is TRBV6-5 and J usage is TRBJ1-1; the D is unclear. V was clipped by 0 bases and J by 4 bases, with 12 bases between them. The CDR3 is 15 residues long. The germline V gene has CDR1 MNHEY and CDR2 SVGAGI. CDR3 residues: CASSYSGVEGTEAFF. The CDR3 bases are TGTGCCAGCAGTTACTCGGGAGTGGAGGGCACTGAAGCTTTCTTT.

The chain uses TRBV9 and TRBJ2-3; 9 bases are shared with TRBD2. This CDR3 has 16 amino acids. J gave up 3 bases and V 0 bases, and 5 bases lay outside the gene matches. The V gene's germline CDR1 is SGDLS and CDR2 YYNGEE. The CDR3 bases are TGTGCCAGCAGCGTAGAGAAGGGACTAGCTACAGATACGCAGTATTTT. It specifies CASSVEKGLATDTQYF.

The J gene is TRBJ1-1, the V gene TRBV27; D unresolved. The length of the CDR3 is 14 residues. V was cut by 5 bases and J by 1 base, with 11 bases left in between. In germline, CDR1 is MNHEY, CDR2 SMNVEV (reference sequence). CDR3 sequence: CASSPRGRNTEAFF. The CDR3 DNA sequence: TGTGCCAGCAGTCCCCGAGGCAGGAACACTGAAGCTTTCTTT.

The chain couples TRBV18 to TRBJ1-3; D is possibly TRBD1 (5 bases). CDR1 and CDR2 (germline): KGHSH, LQKENI. The CDR3 contains 15 residues. Trimming took 3 bases from V and 1 from J, leaving 10 bases between them. The CDR3 DNA sequence: TGTGCCAGCTCACCCCCAGGGCGATCTGGAAACACCATATATTTT. Protein: CASSPPGRSGNTIYF. Supplemented by reference TRBV18 and TRBJ1-3, the full variable domain reads NAGVMQNPRHLVRRRGQEARLRCSPMKGHSHVYWYRQLPEEGLKFMVYLQKENIIDESGMPKERFSAEFPKEGPSILRIQQVVRGDSAAYFCASSPPGRSGNTIYFGEGSWLTVV.

This sequence joins TRBV28 and TRBJ2-7; D unresolved. Trimming took 2 bases from V and 0 from J, leaving 11 bases between them. Germline CDR1 is MDHEN and CDR2 is SYDVKM. The CDR3 has 15 amino acids. CDR3 coding DNA: TGTGCCAGCAGTTTAATAGCAGCCAGCTCCTACGAGCAGTACTTC. Translation gives CASSLIAASSYEQYF.

V usage is TRBV7-2 and J usage is TRBJ2-5; D may be TRBD1 (5 bases). CDR3 length: 12 amino acids. Per the germline V gene, CDR1 is SGHTA and CDR2 is FQGNSA. V was pared by 5 bases and J by 5 bases, with 9 bases between. The CDR3 is CASSGNRETQYF. DNA of the CDR3: TGTGCCAGCAGCGGCAACAGGGAGACCCAGTACTTC.

This chain links TRBV18 with TRBJ2-1, with 9 bases matching TRBD1. V trimming: 1 base; J trimming: 4 bases; junction bases outside the gene matches: 5. CDR3 length: 16 residues. Germline-derived CDR1 and CDR2 are KGHSH and LQKENI. CDR3 residues: CASSPRGTGLYNEQFF. The CDR3 DNA is TGTGCCAGCTCACCACGAGGGACAGGGCTTTACAATGAGCAGTTCTTC.

The chain employs TRBV6-1 and TRBJ1-5; D is possibly TRBD1 (6 bases). Germline V gene sequence: CDR1 MNHNS, CDR2 SASEGT. The CDR3 extends over 14 amino acids. Trimming took off 6 bases at V and 7 bases at J, with 16 bases between the two ends. The CDR3 sequence: CASRRELQGQPQHF. Here the CDR3 DNA reads TGTGCCAGCAGGAGGGAGTTACAGGGACAGCCCCAGCATTTT.

This clone was detected a few times. The chain is built from TRBV6-5 and TRBJ2-5; D might be TRBD2 (5 bases). CDR3 size: 14 residues. Per germline, CDR1 MNHEY and CDR2 SVGAGI. V gave up 2 bases and J gave up 1 base, with 8 bases separating them. The DNA for the CDR3 is TGTGCCAGCAGTTACGTGGGAGCCCAAGAGACCCAGTACTTC. This encodes CASSYVGAQETQYF.

Here the CDR3 reads CATSRDPGFLYPYEQYF. DNA of the CDR3: TGTGCCACCAGCAGAGATCCGGGGTTTTTATACCCCTACGAGCAGTACTTC. The J gene is TRBJ2-7, the V gene TRBV15; possible D gene TRBD2, 5 bases. The CDR3 is 17 amino acids. CDR1 is LNHNV, CDR2 YYDKDF, per germline (reference sequence). V was clipped by 0 bases and J by 2 bases, with 17 bases between them.

This clone has only one observation. The rearrangement uses TRBV19 and TRBJ1-1; 10 nucleotides align to TRBD1. After removal of 5 bases from V and 5 bases from J, the junction contained 5 bases not matched to a gene. This CDR3 has 14 amino acids. Germline values: CDR1 LNHDA, CDR2 SQIVND (reference sequence). CDR3 bases: TGTGCCAGTAGTCCGGCGGGACAGGGGACTGAAGCTTTCTTT. The encoded protein is CASSPAGQGTEAFF.